This is a list of T cell receptor beta chains from one sample in a study of CD8+CD57+ T cells in acquired aplastic anemia. A single record per CDR3 protein comes from TCRdb applying MiXCR to the reads. The sample holds under 200,000 distinct CDR3 sequences, under 55% seen once. The material sequenced was sorted CD4+, CD8+, or CD8+CD57+ T cells (not recorded which) from PBMCs. The receptors stem from a human donor with aplastic anemia. CDR3s include the opening cysteine and the closing phenylalanine or tryptophan. Fields, in order: V gene, J gene, clone size, D gene, CDR3 protein, CDR3 DNA. D genes are given only for firm matches. Size tells how often a clone was seen (once, few, many) or the class of an expanded clone, and some rows leave it out.

TRBV28	TRBJ1-1	many	NA	CATSVGGLKAFF	TGTGCCACCTCGGTGGGAGGACTAAAAGCTTTCTTT
TRBV12-3/TRBV12-4	TRBJ1-1	many	TRBD1	CASSATGGGTEAFF	TGTGCCAGCAGTGCGACAGGGGGCGGCACTGAAGCTTTCTTT
TRBV28	TRBJ2-1	NA	NA	CASSFGGAVVDEQFF	TGTGCCAGCAGTTTTGGGGGAGCTGTTGTCGATGAGCAGTTCTTC
TRBV11-2	TRBJ1-1	many	TRBD1	CASSSSRQGHTEAFF	TGTGCCAGCAGCTCTAGTAGACAGGGTCACACTGAAGCTTTCTTT
TRBV2	TRBJ2-5	NA	NA	CASSDKGRGWETQYF	TGTGCCAGCAGTGATAAGGGCAGGGGCTGGGAGACCCAGTACTTC
TRBV12-5	TRBJ2-5	many	NA	CASGLGEGGAKETQYF	TGTGCTAGTGGTTTGGGGGAAGGGGGGGCGAAAGAGACCCAGTACTTC
TRBV20-1	TRBJ1-1	few	NA	CSAVRGGQFEAFF	TGCAGTGCCGTCCGGGGTGGACAGTTTGAAGCTTTCTTT
TRBV6-4	TRBJ2-3	many	TRBD1	CASSVYRGDTQYF	TGTGCCAGCAGCGTGTACAGGGGAGATACGCAGTATTTT
TRBV12-3/TRBV12-4	TRBJ1-1	many	TRBD1	CASSFRGPTEAFF	TGTGCCAGCAGTTTCAGGGGGCCAACTGAAGCTTTCTTT
TRBV7-9	TRBJ2-5	NA	NA	CASSDRGTQYF	TGTGCCAGCAGCGATCGGGGTACCCAGTACTTC
TRBV29-1	TRBJ1-1	NA	NA	CSVDGRAPNTEAFF	TGCAGCGTTGATGGACGGGCCCCGAACACTGAAGCTTTCTTT
TRBV30	TRBJ2-2	few	NA	CAWSVQDVWRDTNTGELFF	TGTGCCTGGAGTGTACAGGATGTGTGGCGGGACACGAACACCGGGGAGCTGTTTTTT
TRBV4-3	TRBJ2-4	many	NA	CASSRRGGFENIQYF	TGCGCCAGCAGCCGCAGGGGGGGGTTTGAGAACATTCAGTACTTC
TRBV15	TRBJ2-3	NA	TRBD2	CATSSKTSGGTDTQYF	TGTGCCACCAGCAGTAAGACTAGCGGGGGGACAGATACGCAGTATTTT
TRBV24-1	TRBJ1-1	NA	NA	CATSDLVSTEAFF	TGTGCCACCAGTGACCTGGTTTCCACTGAAGCTTTCTTT
TRBV20-1	TRBJ2-1	NA	NA	CSAMSGAYNEQFF	TGCAGTGCTATGTCGGGGGCTTACAATGAGCAGTTCTTC
TRBV13	TRBJ1-2	NA	NA	CASSYRTVNYGYTF	TGTGCCAGCAGCTACCGGACAGTTAACTATGGCTACACCTTC
TRBV10-2	TRBJ1-1	NA	TRBD1	CASNRDRGMAFF	TGCGCCAGCAATCGGGACAGGGGGATGGCTTTCTTT
TRBV19	TRBJ2-7	many	TRBD1	CASSMDRGYEQYF	TGTGCCAGTAGTATGGACAGGGGGTACGAGCAGTACTTC
TRBV9	TRBJ2-7	NA	TRBD1	CASSVGGQGYEQYF	TGTGCCAGCAGCGTAGGGGGACAGGGATACGAGCAGTACTTC
TRBV29-1	TRBJ2-1	NA	NA	CSVVGYNEQFF	TGCAGCGTTGTTGGTTACAATGAGCAGTTCTTC
TRBV7-3	TRBJ1-1	many	NA	CASSSYGGQGAEAFF	TGTGCCAGCAGTTCCTACGGGGGGCAAGGCGCTGAAGCTTTCTTT
TRBV9	TRBJ1-2	NA	NA	CASSGWEYGYTF	TGTGCCAGCAGCGGGTGGGAATATGGCTACACCTTC
TRBV10-2	TRBJ1-1	many	NA	CASSETVLGTEAFF	TGCGCCAGCAGTGAGACAGTGTTGGGAACTGAAGCTTTCTTT
TRBV6-1	TRBJ2-3	many	NA	CASFWPGTDTQYF	TGTGCCAGCTTCTGGCCGGGCACAGATACGCAGTATTTT
TRBV7-2	TRBJ2-3	NA	NA	CASSSRRGGGPWDTQYF	TGTGCCAGCAGCTCCCGCCGGGGTGGGGGGCCTTGGGATACGCAGTATTTT
TRBV7-7	TRBJ2-5	NA	NA	CASSLRTQYF	TGTGCCAGCAGCTTAAGGACCCAGTACTTC
TRBV5-1	TRBJ1-3	few	TRBD1	CASGSGTEGSPIYF	TGCGCCAGCGGCTCTGGGACAGAGGGAAGTCCCATATATTTT
TRBV12-5	TRBJ1-6	NA	TRBD1	CASGLDRGLDNSPLHF	TGTGCTAGTGGTTTGGACAGGGGGTTAGATAATTCACCCCTCCACTTT
TRBV29-1	TRBJ1-1	NA	NA	CSVRSSENTEAFF	TGCAGCGTGCGTTCCTCGGAGAACACTGAAGCTTTCTTT
TRBV15	TRBJ1-4	once	NA	CATSMGGDEKLFF	TGTGCCACCAGCATGGGGGGGGATGAAAAACTGTTTTTT
TRBV2	TRBJ2-7	NA	NA	CASSETQADEQYF	TGTGCCAGCAGTGAAACACAAGCTGACGAGCAGTACTTC
TRBV7-8	TRBJ2-5	NA	TRBD1	CASSSDRAWKETQYF	TGTGCCAGCAGCTCAGACAGGGCCTGGAAAGAGACCCAGTACTTC
TRBV20-1	TRBJ1-2	many	NA	CSARAPQGSANYGYTF	TGCAGTGCTAGAGCGCCACAGGGCTCAGCTAACTATGGCTACACCTTC
TRBV20-1	TRBJ2-2	NA	TRBD2	CSAPPSGRRHTGELFF	TGCAGTGCCCCCCCTAGCGGGAGAAGGCACACCGGGGAGCTGTTTTTT
TRBV12-3/TRBV12-4	TRBJ2-1	NA	NA	CASSLSGGNEQFF	TGTGCCAGCAGTTTGTCCGGGGGCAATGAGCAGTTCTTC
TRBV7-9	TRBJ1-2	NA	NA	CASSLEAGLNYGYTF	TGTGCCAGCAGCTTAGAGGCAGGGCTTAACTATGGCTACACCTTC
TRBV19	TRBJ2-5	few	NA	CASSRVGQETQYF	TGTGCCAGTAGCCGAGTGGGGCAAGAGACCCAGTACTTC
TRBV20-1	TRBJ2-7	many	TRBD2	CSARDLLAGPYEQYF	TGCAGTGCTAGAGATCTTCTAGCGGGACCCTACGAGCAGTACTTC
TRBV15	TRBJ2-5	NA	NA	CATSRDLASRETQYF	TGTGCCACCAGCAGAGATCTGGCTAGCAGGGAGACCCAGTACTTC
TRBV20-1	TRBJ2-5	few	NA	CSAVLEEETQYF	TGCAGTGCTGTACTAGAGGAAGAGACCCAGTACTTC
TRBV18	TRBJ1-5	NA	NA	CASSPSRRVDNQPQHF	TGTGCCAGCTCACCATCCCGGAGGGTGGACAATCAGCCCCAGCATTTT
TRBV9	TRBJ2-1	NA	NA	CASSVGGPSGFEQFF	TGTGCCAGCAGCGTAGGGGGGCCTAGCGGCTTTGAGCAGTTCTTC